The rows below give T cell receptor beta chains drawn from one sample of a study of blood T cell repertoires in COVID-19. The assay was immunoSEQ multiplex PCR, and TCRdb's table has in-frame clones only and misses some. The sample lists 90,000 to 130,000 clones; roughly nine tenths were seen once. The sample was peripheral blood. The receptors shown here come from a man aged 40-49 years with acute or convalescent COVID-19. The CDR3 runs from the conserved cysteine through the conserved F or W. The order of the fields is V gene, D gene, clone size, J gene, CDR3 DNA, CDR3 protein. The D gene is left open where the match is weak. Clone size is stated in some rows and not others, as once, few, many or a class when expanded.

V: TRBV5-4; D: TRBD1; size: -; J: TRBJ1-3; DNA: TGTGCCAGCAGCTTGGGCAGGGGGACTGGAAACACCATATATTTT; CDR3: CASSLGRGTGNTIYF
V: TRBV5-4; D: TRBD1; size: -; J: TRBJ2-7; DNA: TGTGCCAGCAGCGTTACGACAGGGGTTCGGGAGCAGTACTTC; CDR3: CASSVTTGVREQYF
V: TRBV7-7; D: -; size: -; J: TRBJ2-2; DNA: TGTGCTAGCAGGCAGGGGTACACCGGGGAGCTGTTTTTT; CDR3: CASRQGYTGELFF
V: TRBV6-1; D: TRBD1; size: once; J: TRBJ2-7; DNA: TGTGCCAGCAGGACAGGGACCTACGAGCAGTACTTC; CDR3: CASRTGTYEQYF
V: TRBV12-5; D: TRBD1; size: few; J: TRBJ1-1; DNA: TGTGCTAGTGCAGGGGGCGCGTACATGAACACTGAAGCTTTCTTT; CDR3: CASAGGAYMNTEAFF
V: TRBV27; D: -; size: -; J: TRBJ2-3; DNA: TGTGCCAGCAGAGCAACCACGGGGGATACGCAGTATTTT; CDR3: CASRATTGDTQYF
V: TRBV4-2; D: -; size: -; J: TRBJ1-6; DNA: TGTGCCAGCAGCCAAGGTTTGAGCAATTCACCCCTCCACTTT; CDR3: CASSQGLSNSPLHF
V: TRBV5-1; D: -; size: -; J: TRBJ2-4; DNA: TGCGCCAGCAGCCTCACAGGCCCAGGGAGGAACATTCAGTACTTC; CDR3: CASSLTGPGRNIQYF
V: TRBV3-1/TRBV3-2; D: -; size: -; J: TRBJ1-3; DNA: TGTGCCAGCAGCCAAGGAGGAACTGGAAACACCATATATTTT; CDR3: CASSQGGTGNTIYF
V: TRBV5-4; D: TRBD2; size: -; J: TRBJ2-1; DNA: TGTGCCAGCAGCCGCGGACTAGCGGGCTACAATGAGCAGTTCTTC; CDR3: CASSRGLAGYNEQFF
V: TRBV10-3; D: TRBD2; size: -; J: TRBJ2-1; DNA: TGTGCCATCAGTGAGTCGAGACTAGCGGGAGAGAGGTACAATGAGCAGTTCTTC; CDR3: CAISESRLAGERYNEQFF
V: TRBV4-2; D: TRBD2; size: -; J: TRBJ2-1; DNA: TGTGCCAGCAGCCAAGAGGTGGCGGGAGCGGGCAATGAGCAGTTCTTC; CDR3: CASSQEVAGAGNEQFF
V: TRBV28; D: -; size: -; J: TRBJ2-7; DNA: TGTGCCAGCGGAGTCGACGAGCAGTACTTC; CDR3: CASGVDEQYF
V: TRBV3-1/TRBV3-2; D: -; size: -; J: TRBJ2-2; DNA: TGTGCCAGCAGCCAAGTGGCCGGGGCGAACACCGGGGAGCTGTTTTTT; CDR3: CASSQVAGANTGELFF
V: TRBV13; D: -; size: -; J: TRBJ1-1; DNA: TGTGCCAGCAGCGGACAGAACACTGAAGCTTTCTTT; CDR3: CASSGQNTEAFF
V: TRBV6-5; D: TRBD2; size: -; J: TRBJ2-5; DNA: TGTGCCAGCAGTTACACTAGCGGGAGTATGGAGACCCAGTACTTC; CDR3: CASSYTSGSMETQYF
V: TRBV3-1/TRBV3-2; D: -; size: once; J: TRBJ2-7; DNA: TGTGCCAGCAGCCCCACCCGGGGAACCTACGAGCAGTACTTC; CDR3: CASSPTRGTYEQYF
V: TRBV9; D: -; size: -; J: TRBJ2-1; DNA: TGTGCCAGCAGCGTAGGGGGTAGGGGGTACAATGAGCAGTTCTTC; CDR3: CASSVGGRGYNEQFF
V: TRBV30; D: TRBD2; size: few; J: TRBJ2-1; DNA: TGTGCCTGGAGTGTGGGCACTAGCGGGACCAAAAATGAGCAGTTCTTC; CDR3: CAWSVGTSGTKNEQFF
V: TRBV30; D: TRBD1; size: -; J: TRBJ1-1; DNA: TGTGCCTGGCGCTCGACAGGGGGCGGAGAAGCTTTCTTT; CDR3: CAWRSTGGGEAFF
V: TRBV7-8; D: -; size: -; J: TRBJ2-5; DNA: TGTGCCAGCAGCTTTACAGGGTCGTCTGGGACCCAGTACTTC; CDR3: CASSFTGSSGTQYF
V: TRBV27; D: -; size: -; J: TRBJ1-1; DNA: TGTGCCAGCAGTTTACGAGGCAGCATGAACACTGAAGCTTTCTTT; CDR3: CASSLRGSMNTEAFF
V: TRBV9; D: -; size: few; J: TRBJ1-2; DNA: TGTGCCAGCAGCGTAGGGGGGGACGGCTATGGCTACACCTTC; CDR3: CASSVGGDGYGYTF
V: TRBV5-6; D: TRBD1; size: -; J: TRBJ1-4; DNA: TGTGCCAGCAGCTTGGACAGGGGAAGAACTAATGAAAAACTGTTTTTT; CDR3: CASSLDRGRTNEKLFF
V: TRBV29-1; D: -; size: few; J: TRBJ2-3; DNA: TGCAGCTCCCAGGCGGCTAGCTTTTACACAGATACGCAGTATTTT; CDR3: CSSQAASFYTDTQYF
V: TRBV7-2; D: -; size: -; J: TRBJ2-3; DNA: TGTGCCAGCAGCTCGGGACTCTCGACGCAGTATTTT; CDR3: CASSSGLSTQYF
V: TRBV5-1; D: -; size: -; J: TRBJ1-3; DNA: TGCGCCAGCAGCTTGGCCGGAGACTCTGGAAACACCATATATTTT; CDR3: CASSLAGDSGNTIYF
V: TRBV5-1; D: TRBD2; size: few; J: TRBJ2-7; DNA: TGCGCCAGCAGCTTGAGCAGCGGGACCTACGAGCAGTACTTC; CDR3: CASSLSSGTYEQYF
V: TRBV9; D: -; size: few; J: TRBJ2-7; DNA: TGTGCCAGCAGCCCAGGGGAAGGGTATCGAGTAAGCTACGAGCAGTACTTC; CDR3: CASSPGEGYRVSYEQYF
V: TRBV11-3; D: -; size: once; J: TRBJ2-5; DNA: TGTGCCAGCAGCTTAGGTCCGAGAGGGGAGACCCAGTACTTC; CDR3: CASSLGPRGETQYF
V: TRBV6-5; D: TRBD2; size: -; J: TRBJ2-7; DNA: TGTGCCAGCAGTTGGCGAGCGGGAGGGTTCTCCTACGAGCAGTACTTC; CDR3: CASSWRAGGFSYEQYF
V: TRBV27; D: TRBD1; size: -; J: TRBJ1-5; DNA: TGTGCCAGCAGTTTACATATCGGGACAGAAAGCAATCAGCCCCAGCATTTT; CDR3: CASSLHIGTESNQPQHF
V: TRBV3-1/TRBV3-2; D: TRBD1; size: few; J: TRBJ2-7; DNA: TGTGCCAGCAGAGGGGACAGTAACGAGCAGTACTTC; CDR3: CASRGDSNEQYF
V: TRBV6-5; D: -; size: -; J: TRBJ2-5; DNA: TGTGCCAGCACCCCCGGCAGGGCAGGGGAGACCCAGTACTTC; CDR3: CASTPGRAGETQYF
V: TRBV6-2/TRBV6-3; D: TRBD1; size: -; J: TRBJ1-5; DNA: TGTGCCAGCAGTTACTCGACAGGGGTTGGCAATCAGCCCCAGCATTTT; CDR3: CASSYSTGVGNQPQHF
V: TRBV5-1; D: TRBD1; size: few; J: TRBJ1-3; DNA: TGCGCCAGCAGTTCCCTTGGGACAGCCGGTGGAAACACCATATATTTT; CDR3: CASSSLGTAGGNTIYF
V: TRBV18; D: -; size: -; J: TRBJ1-1; DNA: TGTGCCAGCTCACCGGAAAGGGGTTGGGGCACTGAAGCTTTCTTT; CDR3: CASSPERGWGTEAFF
V: TRBV9; D: TRBD1; size: -; J: TRBJ1-6; DNA: TGTGCCAGCAGCGTGGAAGACAGGGCGGGATCACCCCTCCACTTT; CDR3: CASSVEDRAGSPLHF
V: TRBV9; D: TRBD1; size: -; J: TRBJ2-7; DNA: TGTGCCAGCAGCCCGGGACAGGGGCTCTACGAGCAGTACTTC; CDR3: CASSPGQGLYEQYF
V: TRBV19; D: -; size: few; J: TRBJ1-2; DNA: TGTGCCAGTAGTAGCCAGTCTGGGCATGGCTACACCTTC; CDR3: CASSSQSGHGYTF
V: TRBV7-2; D: -; size: -; J: TRBJ2-1; DNA: TGTGCCAGCAGCGTTTCTATTTCGAGCTCCTACAATGAGCAGTTCTTC; CDR3: CASSVSISSSYNEQFF
V: TRBV5-1; D: -; size: once; J: TRBJ2-2; DNA: TGCGCCAGCAGCTTGGAAGGGAGAATCACCGGGGAGCTGTTTTTT; CDR3: CASSLEGRITGELFF
V: TRBV12-5; D: -; size: -; J: TRBJ1-2; DNA: TGTGCTAGTGGAGGGGGACAAAAGGAGAACTATGGCTACACCTTC; CDR3: CASGGGQKENYGYTF
V: TRBV7-6; D: TRBD1; size: -; J: TRBJ2-1; DNA: TGTGCCAGCAGCGGCCCGGGACAGGGTGGGAACAATGAGCAGTTCTTC; CDR3: CASSGPGQGGNNEQFF
V: TRBV5-4; D: -; size: -; J: TRBJ2-2; DNA: TGTGCCAGCAGCTTGGCCGGGCGGGGCAACACCGGGGAGCTGTTTTTT; CDR3: CASSLAGRGNTGELFF
V: TRBV11-2; D: -; size: -; J: TRBJ2-3; DNA: TGTGCCAGCAGCTTAGGGAACACCCTCTCGAGCGGTACGCAGTATTTT; CDR3: CASSLGNTLSSGTQYF
V: TRBV7-9; D: -; size: once; J: TRBJ2-4; DNA: TGTGCCAGCAGCTTAGGATTAGGGGGTAGTAACATTCAGTACTTC; CDR3: CASSLGLGGSNIQYF
V: TRBV5-4; D: -; size: -; J: TRBJ1-1; DNA: TGTGCCAGCAGCTCTGTTTACATGAACACTGAAGCTTTCTTT; CDR3: CASSSVYMNTEAFF
V: TRBV11-3; D: TRBD1; size: -; J: TRBJ2-3; DNA: TGTGCCAGCGGAAACAGGGGTTCAGATACGCAGTATTTT; CDR3: CASGNRGSDTQYF
V: TRBV11-2; D: TRBD1; size: -; J: TRBJ2-5; DNA: TGTGCCAGCAGCCCGCCGGGACAGGGGCCTGAGACCCAGTACTTC; CDR3: CASSPPGQGPETQYF
V: TRBV2; D: TRBD2; size: -; J: TRBJ2-5; DNA: TGTGCCAGCACCGAGACTAGCGGACAAGAGACCCAGTACTTC; CDR3: CASTETSGQETQYF
V: TRBV30; D: -; size: -; J: TRBJ2-5; DNA: TGTGCCTGGAGTGTACAGCCTTTCCCGGAGACCCAGTACTTC; CDR3: CAWSVQPFPETQYF
V: TRBV7-2; D: TRBD1; size: once; J: TRBJ1-5; DNA: TGTGCCAGCAGCCTTGACAGGGGAGGGGATCAGCCCCAGCATTTT; CDR3: CASSLDRGGDQPQHF